This is a list of T cell receptor beta chains from one sample in a study of cytomegalovirus exposure and HLA in healthy donors. Here immunoSEQ multiplex PCR was the method, and the copy in TCRdb shows in-frame clones only, minus some. The sample consists of about 89,000 clones, 85% of them appearing once. Sequencing used PBMCs. These TCRs come from a man aged 40-49 years in good health and CMV-seropositive. The CDR3 runs from the conserved cysteine through the conserved F or W. Not all rows give a size; the values are once, few, many and, for expanded clones, a class.

V gene	clone size	J gene	CDR3 protein
TRBV30	NA	TRBJ2-5	CAWKTGTSVGETQYF
TRBV19	NA	TRBJ1-4	CASSTGRGSNEKLFF
TRBV2	NA	TRBJ1-2	CASSPQDNYGYTF
TRBV6-1	NA	TRBJ1-2	CASSGQGLNGYTF
TRBV14	NA	TRBJ2-1	CASSPRYNEQFF
TRBV11-3	NA	TRBJ2-7	CASSFGETYEQYF
TRBV5-1	once	TRBJ2-3	CASSPQGAMDTQYF
TRBV10-2	NA	TRBJ2-1	CASSEGGEQFF
TRBV19	NA	TRBJ2-5	CASTRTGGETQYF
TRBV9	NA	TRBJ2-3	CASSVGVAGGRGTDTQYF
TRBV2	NA	TRBJ2-3	CASYRTGTDTQYF
TRBV30	NA	TRBJ1-5	CAWNPGQPGQPQHF
TRBV5-4	once	NA	CASSWDRATYEQYF
TRBV12-5	NA	TRBJ2-2	CASGLTLSTGELFF
TRBV7-9	NA	TRBJ2-5	CSSSHLSGSSGETQYF
TRBV7-2	NA	TRBJ2-5	CASSFTSGRAGAETQYF
TRBV11-1	NA	TRBJ1-6	CASSDRTVYNSPLHF
TRBV4-2	NA	TRBJ1-2	CASSQDTQGNYGYTF
TRBV18	NA	TRBJ1-3	CASSRDRDRGPPGRNTIYF
TRBV11-3	NA	TRBJ1-3	CATTISAGGAGNTIYF
TRBV5-6	NA	TRBJ1-4	CASSLVARGNEKLFF
TRBV5-6	NA	TRBJ2-3	CASSFGSTQYF
TRBV11-3	NA	TRBJ2-5	CASSSRTGFRQETQYF
TRBV10-3	NA	TRBJ2-7	CAIRTQDRGLEQYF
TRBV6-5	NA	TRBJ1-2	CASRSSGIYGYTF
TRBV4-1	NA	TRBJ1-1	CASSQTGTEAFF
TRBV7-2	NA	TRBJ2-7	CASSSPSGTYEQYF
TRBV19	NA	TRBJ1-4	CASSTNRGKRLFEKLFF
TRBV5-4	NA	TRBJ2-5	CASSLVALAGDLETQYF
TRBV4-2	NA	TRBJ2-7	CASSQQTGGATVQYF
TRBV7-3	NA	TRBJ1-4	CASSLRGLGTEKLFF
TRBV7-9	NA	TRBJ2-5	CASSLSSETQYF
TRBV18	NA	TRBJ1-4	CASSPLRGAGEKLFF
TRBV10-3	NA	TRBJ1-1	CAISSQGVATEAFF
TRBV14	NA	TRBJ2-3	CARDLEDTQYF
TRBV28	NA	TRBJ2-1	CASSRGPDSEQFF
TRBV7-9	NA	TRBJ1-2	CASGTTGMNYGYTF
TRBV25-1	NA	TRBJ1-2	CAVQGSGYTF
TRBV2	NA	TRBJ2-5	CASRLGTSGGSYQETQYF
TRBV10-3	NA	TRBJ1-2	CAISAGTGNYGYTF
TRBV11-2	once	TRBJ1-2	CASSLSRQGEDYGYTF
TRBV18	NA	TRBJ1-2	CASSPLQSGYYGYTF
TRBV7-9	NA	TRBJ2-1	CAGTQRELGNEQFF
TRBV28	once	TRBJ2-5	CASSSPSDSRQYF
TRBV7-6	NA	TRBJ2-1	CASSLGLAGSSYNEQFF
TRBV6-5	NA	TRBJ2-1	CASSARGQGGNEQFF
TRBV6-5	NA	TRBJ2-2	CASSYRSFGGELFF
TRBV5-1	NA	TRBJ2-1	CASSLSAYNEQFF
TRBV6-5	once	TRBJ2-5	CASKGQGEETQYF
TRBV7-9	NA	NA	CASTRIVGGIREQYF
TRBV5-6	NA	TRBJ1-1	CASSLWDRERRAFF
TRBV6-4	NA	TRBJ1-6	CASKESHNSPLHF
TRBV7-9	NA	TRBJ2-2	CASSQGLAEERGGELFF
TRBV11-3	NA	TRBJ2-2	CASSPPVAGLPLNTGELFF
TRBV7-8	NA	TRBJ1-1	CASSLVSGAGEAFF
TRBV11-3	NA	TRBJ2-7	CASSPTGYEQYF
TRBV20-1	NA	TRBJ1-1	CSAEGSTEAFF